This is a list of T cell receptor beta chains from one sample in a study of T cells in Graves' hyperthyroidism and ophthalmopathy. TCRdb itself ran the multiplex PCR reads through MiXCR, one entry per CDR3 protein. This sample has about 600,000 distinct CDR3 sequences, with about 14% found just once. What was sequenced was blood. The receptors were gathered from a woman aged 45-65 years with Graves' ophthalmopathy. Both conserved end residues are trimmed from each CDR3.

J gene	V gene	CDR3 protein
TRBJ2-4	TRBV5-1	ASSLMPSGRGAKNIQY
TRBJ2-1	TRBV11-2	ASSWSAGNTYNEQF
TRBJ1-1	TRBV29-1	SFARTVDTEAF
TRBJ1-1	TRBV4-3	ASSQDPLMNTEAF
TRBJ2-7	TRBV6-1	ASSDTGWREQY
TRBJ2-7	TRBV27	ASSFHRGKGGYEQY
TRBJ2-3	TRBV20-1	SARDGLAGGRTDTQY
TRBJ2-7	TRBV6-5	ASSYSSMDIGLEQY
TRBJ2-2	TRBV28	ASRLLAGGDTGELF
TRBJ1-1	TRBV29-1	SVGDRGNTEAF
TRBJ1-2	TRBV4-3	AGSQDFAGNYGYT
TRBJ2-1	TRBV3-1	ASSQDFLVYNEQF
TRBJ2-2	TRBV20-1	SARPQGNTGELF
TRBJ2-7	TRBV9	ASSTTSGSLEQY
TRBJ2-4	TRBV4-3	ASSQDRRMGLAGGLNIQY
TRBJ1-2	TRBV20-1	SARARGLHYGYT
TRBJ1-5	TRBV7-2	ASSSTRGQPQH
TRBJ2-7	TRBV3-1	ASSPSPFYEQY
TRBJ2-7	TRBV6-1	ASSSHKSHSYEQY
TRBJ2-4	TRBV3-1	ASSRLAEGIQY
TRBJ2-7	TRBV7-7	ASSSDREGEQY
TRBJ1-6	TRBV28	ASSLSESSYNSPLH
TRBJ2-2	TRBV2	AFLGGLVNPGELF
TRBJ2-7	TRBV6-2/TRBV6-3	ASSYSTPRPYEQY
TRBJ1-2	TRBV20-1	SARDRLTNYGYT
TRBJ2-2	TRBV28	ASSLLGLAGTNTGELF
TRBJ2-1	TRBV11-2	ASSLSPEQF
TRBJ1-5	TRBV24-1	ATSDRGANQPQH
TRBJ2-3	TRBV7-3	ASSFSGDTDTQY
TRBJ2-5	TRBV5-1	ASSLYPQGQETQY
TRBJ2-1	TRBV5-5	ASSLRLAGGSYNEQF
TRBJ2-5	TRBV20-1	SAKITGTAKETQY
TRBJ1-1	TRBV5-1	ASSFIKGGWNTEAF